The 22 T cell receptor beta chains in this list originate from one sample, sequenced in a study of blood T cells in healthy people across ages. For the second PCR, which ran for 7 to 11 cycles, a sample-barcoded 5' primer and a J-beta primer mix were used. TCRdb independently ran MiXCR on the 5' RACE reads; one entry per CDR3 protein. Of under 2,000,000 distinct CDR3 sequences in the sample, 49% were seen once. Input material: blood. All receptors derive from a woman aged 40 to 50 in good health.

This clonotype was counted only a few times. The gene calls are TRBV6-2 or TRBV6-3 and TRBJ2-1; the D is unclear. Trimming shortened V by 0 bases and J by 6 bases, and 3 bases separated the two germline ends. The CDR3 consists of 12 residues. Germline CDR1 is MNHEY and CDR2 is SVGEGT. Written as DNA, the CDR3 is TGTGCCAGCAGTTACTCAACCAATGAGCAGTTCTTC. Protein product: CASSYSTNEQFF.

The sample holds one count of this clonotype. CDR3 coding DNA: TGCGCCAGCAGCGTGGCAGCAACTAATGAAAAACTGTTTTTT. Its protein product is CASSVAATNEKLFF. This chain links TRBV5-1 with TRBJ1-4; D is undetermined. The V end was cut by 4 bases, the J end by 0 bases, with 7 bases between. The CDR3 consists of 14 residues. CDR1 and CDR2 from the germline V gene are SGHRS and YFSETQ.

This clonotype was picked up a small number of times. The V call is TRBV20-1, the J call TRBJ2-7; TRBD1 matches 8 bases. V shed 6 bases, J shed 3 bases, and the junction held 13 bases outside the gene matches. The CDR3 has 15 amino acids. The germline gives CDR1 DFQATT, CDR2 SNEGSKA (reference sequence). The CDR3 reads CSASAQGVWDYEQYF. CDR3 DNA sequence: TGCAGTGCCTCCGCACAGGGGGTGTGGGACTACGAGCAGTACTTC.

This clonotype was picked up a small number of times. The chain links TRBV28 to TRBJ1-2, with D tentatively TRBD1 (6 bases). The V gene's germline CDR1 is MDHEN and CDR2 SYDVKM. This CDR3 is built from 13 residues. V gave up 6 bases and J gave up 8 bases, with 16 bases separating them. The CDR3 DNA sequence: TGTGCCAGCAGCTCCCCGGGGGCTCGCGGCTACACCTTC. This encodes CASSSPGARGYTF.

In its sample, this clonotype was seen once. V and J are TRBV20-1 and TRBJ2-1, with 11 bases matching TRBD2. V dropped 3 bases and J dropped 0; count of bases not matched to a gene: 7. Per the germline V gene, CDR1 is DFQATT and CDR2 is SNEGSKA (reference sequence). The CDR3 is made up of 17 amino acids. In DNA, the CDR3 is TGCAGTGCTAGTCAACTAGCGGGGGCCCGCTCCTACAATGAGCAGTTCTTC. It yields the protein CSASQLAGARSYNEQFF.

This clonotype was counted between two and nine times. The chain joins TRBV21-1 to TRBJ1-5; whether TRBD1, the table's D call, matches the DNA was not checked. TRBV21-1 is flagged as a pseudogene. The CDR3 extends over 17 amino acids. The DNA of the CDR3 is TGTGCCAGCAGCAAAGCCCGACAGGGATTGGGCAATCAGCCCCAGCATTTT. Translating it yields CASSKARQGLGNQPQHF.

The chain carries TRBV5-1 and TRBJ1-1, with TRBD1 matching over 7 bases. Per germline, CDR1 SGHRS and CDR2 YFSETQ. This CDR3 is built from 18 residues. The ends lost 1 base at V and 0 bases at J; junction bases unmatched: 12. CDR3 in amino acids: CASSLKGAAPLLNTEAFF. DNA for the CDR3: TGCGCCAGCAGCTTGAAGGGGGCAGCACCTCTTTTGAACACTGAAGCTTTCTTT.

The chain joins TRBV20-1 to TRBJ1-6; D not certain. The CDR3 consists of 15 residues. Trimming stripped 1 base from V and 0 bases from J, with 7 bases between. In germline, CDR1 is DFQATT, CDR2 SNEGSKA (reference sequence). CDR3 bases: TGCAGTGCTAGAGCCACGAGCTCCTATAATTCACCCCTCCACTTT. Amino acids: CSARATSSYNSPLHF.

The V gene is TRBV12-3 or TRBV12-4, the J gene TRBJ1-1; 10 nucleotides agree with TRBD1. The J segment lost 6 bases and the V segment lost 6 bases, leaving 7 bases of the junction unmatched. This CDR3 is 14 amino acids long. As DNA, the CDR3 is TGTGCCAGCAGCCCGACAGGGGGCGGACCTGAAGCTTTCTTT. It is translated as CASSPTGGGPEAFF.

The CDR3 DNA follows: TGTGCCAGCAGTACCGACTCCCGGTTGGGGGAGCAGTACTTC. Its protein is CASSTDSRLGEQYF. This rearrangement joins TRBV28 to TRBJ2-5; perhaps D is TRBD1 or TRBD2 (5 bases each). This CDR3 contains 14 residues. V lost 5 bases, J lost 11 bases, and 21 bases lay in between. Looked up from germline, CDR1 is MDHEN and CDR2 is SYDVKM.

This chain uses TRBV20-1 with TRBJ1-1; 7 positions agree with TRBD1. Germline V CDR1 and CDR2: DFQATT, SNEGSKA (reference sequence). The CDR3 runs to 13 residues. Unmatched junction bases numbered 11, after V lost 8 bases and J lost 5 bases. The CDR3 DNA follows: TGCAGTCCGACAGGGCCCGGTGGGACTGAAGCTTTCTTT. It specifies CSPTGPGGTEAFF.

The chain uses TRBV29-1 and TRBJ2-3, with D maybe TRBD1 (6 bases). The V gene's germline CDR1 is SQVTM and CDR2 ANQGSEA. Deletions cut 0 bases from V and 2 bases from J, with 12 bases between. This CDR3 comprises 15 residues. This chain's CDR3 is CSVEDPDSPTDTQYF. The CDR3 nucleotides read TGCAGCGTTGAAGACCCGGACAGCCCCACAGATACGCAGTATTTT.

This clonotype was seen only a few times. The rearrangement links TRBV29-1 to TRBJ2-3; TRBD1 agrees at 7 bases. V was clipped by 5 bases and J by 1 base; unmatched bases: 9. Germline values: CDR1 SQVTM, CDR2 ANQGSEA. CDR3 length: 15 residues. CDR3 DNA: TGCAGCGTTCTAAGGGGGCGGATCGGCACAGATACGCAGTATTTT. This codes for CSVLRGRIGTDTQYF.

This chain links TRBV20-1 with TRBJ2-5; D possibly corresponds to TRBD1 (5 bases). Germline V gene data show CDR1 as DFQATT and CDR2 as SNEGSKA (reference sequence). The length of the CDR3 is 15 residues. Trimming took 0 bases from V and 2 from J, leaving 13 bases between them. The CDR3 region has the DNA TGCAGTGCTAGAGATGTGGCGCAGGGTCAAGAGACCCAGTACTTC. Translated, it gives CSARDVAQGQETQYF.

The V gene is TRBV28, the J gene TRBJ1-5, with 8 bases fitting TRBD1. Trimming cost V 6 bases and J 8 bases; bases outside gene matches: 12. The CDR3 sequence is 15 residues long. Germline CDR1 reads MDHEN; CDR2 reads SYDVKM. CDR3 DNA sequence: TGTGCCAGCAGCCTCCGGACAGGGTGGGGGGAGCCCCAGCATTTT. It translates to CASSLRTGWGEPQHF. Looking up the rest from reference TRBV28 and TRBJ1-5 gives the full variable domain: DVKVTQSSRYLVKRTGEKVFLECVQDMDHENMFWYRQDPGLGLRLIYFSYDVKMKEKGDIPEGYSVSREKKERFSLILESASTNQTSMYLCASSLRTGWGEPQHFGDGTRLSIL.

The chain carries TRBV9 and TRBJ2-7; 7 bases align to TRBD1. This CDR3 is 16 amino acids long. Trimming removed 4 bases from V and 2 bases from J; junction bases left unmatched: 12. The germline gives CDR1 SGDLS, CDR2 YYNGEE. The CDR3 coding sequence is TGTGCCAGCAGCACCTCGACAGGGCCGACGACCTACGAGCAGTACTTC. It translates to CASSTSTGPTTYEQYF.

Here the CDR3 DNA reads TGTGCCAGCAGTTACTCGTTACCTAGCGGGACCTACAATGAGCAGTTCTTC. Amino acids: CASSYSLPSGTYNEQFF. This chain uses TRBV6-5 with TRBJ2-1; 9 bases match TRBD2. The junction had 5 bases not matched to a gene; V was cut back by 0 bases and J by 2 bases. Germline CDR1 MNHEY, CDR2 SVGAGI. The CDR3 sequence is 17 residues long.

The chain's CDR3 is CASSSPKTGDYNEQFF. The CDR3 nucleotides read TGTGCCAGCAGCTCGCCAAAGACAGGGGACTACAATGAGCAGTTCTTC. V gene TRBV9 combines with J gene TRBJ2-1; 8 bases match TRBD1. With 4 bases clipped from V and 3 bases from J, the junction kept 9 bases outside the gene matches. This CDR3 region has 16 residues. Germline V CDR1 and CDR2: SGDLS, YYNGEE.

The V and J genes are TRBV10-3 and TRBJ2-7, with D unresolved. The CDR3 is 12 amino acids. CDR1 ENHRY and CDR2 SYGVKD come from the germline V gene. Deletions cut 5 bases from V and 5 bases from J, with 10 bases between. The CDR3, as DNA: TGTGCCATCAGTCCGCTCCCTGACGAGCAGTACTTC. Translating gives CAISPLPDEQYF.

The genes are TRBV20-1 and TRBJ2-5; 9 bases agree with TRBD1. The CDR3 consists of 17 residues. Germline V gene data show CDR1 as DFQATT and CDR2 as SNEGSKA (reference sequence). V trimming: 2 bases; J trimming: 2 bases; junction bases outside the gene matches: 12. The CDR3: CSARLPPGQGPQETQYF. The CDR3 region has the DNA TGCAGTGCTAGACTACCCCCGGGACAGGGTCCTCAAGAGACCCAGTACTTC.

On this clonotype: With a much larger clone just one base away, this may be a read error. The V call is TRBV7-2, the J call TRBJ1-2; D is perhaps TRBD1 (5 bases). The CDR3 totals 13 residues. Germline V lookup: CDR1 SGHTA, CDR2 FQGNSA. The CDR3 DNA reads TGTGCCGGCAGCTTACCGACAGAATATGGCTACACCTTC. Translation: CAGSLPTEYGYTF. The whole variable domain, filled in from reference TRBV7-2 and TRBJ1-2, reads GAGVSQSPSNKVTEKGKDVELRCDPISGHTALYWYRQSLGQGLEFLIYFQGNSAPDKSGLPSDRFSAERTGGSVSTLTIQRTQQEDSAVYLCAGSLPTEYGYTFGSGTRLTVV.

The chain has TRBV4-3 and TRBJ2-5; the D is unclear. Germline CDR1 reads LGHNA; CDR2 reads YSLEER. This CDR3 comprises 15 residues. Trimming cost V 0 bases and J 8 bases, with 16 bases left between them. The CDR3 is CASSQDDPAPGTQYF. CDR3 coding DNA: TGCGCCAGCAGCCAAGATGATCCAGCTCCGGGTACCCAGTACTTC.